This passage covers 32 T cell receptor beta chains from one sample sequenced in a study of T and B cells in COVID-19 patients. Blood genomic DNA input for TRB amplification was 250-500 ng. Multiplex PCR with BIOMED2 TRB-A/B primer pools amplified TRB rearrangements. TCRdb analysed the multiplex PCR reads with MiXCR anew, one entry per CDR3 protein. Among 15,000 or so distinct CDR3 sequences listed, approximately 30% were seen once. Sequenced material: blood. These receptor sequences come from a human donor who had recovered from COVID-19.

This clonotype was recorded at least ten times. The chain is built from TRBV18 and TRBJ2-7; 11 bases are a match to TRBD2. V lost 1 base and J lost 0; bases outside the gene matches: 14. Germline V gene lookup returns CDR1 KGHSH and CDR2 LQKENI. The CDR3 is 20 residues long. DNA for the CDR3: TGTGCCAGCTCACCACTCCAGAGACTAGCGGGGACCTCTAGCTCCTACGAGCAGTACTTC. Protein: CASSPLQRLAGTSSSYEQYF.

This clonotype was detected ten times or more. J is TRBJ1-4 and V is TRBV30; tentatively, D is TRBD1 (5 bases). Germline V lookup: CDR1 GTSNPN, CDR2 SVGIG (reference sequence). With 2 bases removed from V and 6 bases from J, the gap between germline ends came to 16 bases. This CDR3 comprises 15 residues. The CDR3 sequence: CAWSRGDSDDEKLFF. The CDR3 coding sequence is TGTGCCTGGAGTCGGGGAGACAGCGACGATGAAAAACTGTTTTTT.

As concerns this clonotype: This sequence may be a read error, since a much larger clone differs from it by one base. The chain carries TRBV6-2 or TRBV6-3 and TRBJ2-1, with D possibly matching TRBD1 (5 bases). Germline CDR1 and CDR2: MNHEY and SVGEGT. This CDR3 is 15 amino acids long. The CDR3 loop reads CASSYSSRGDSQQSF. CDR3 coding DNA: TGTGCCAGCAGTTACTCGAGTAGGGGCGATAGTCAGCAGTCCTTC.

This clonotype ranks as medium-sized. The chain joins TRBV27 to TRBJ2-7; 7 positions match TRBD1. J gave up 6 bases and V 7 bases, and 9 bases lay outside the gene matches. CDR1 is MNHEY, CDR2 SMNVEV, per germline (reference sequence). The CDR3 covers 13 residues. Here the CDR3 DNA reads TGTGCCAGCACCACAGGGGACACTGGCGAGCAGTACTTC. It specifies CASTTGDTGEQYF.

The sample holds many counts of this clonotype. This sequence joins TRBV5-6 and TRBJ2-3; D uncertain. The CDR3 consists of 13 residues. Germline assignment: CDR1 SGHDT and CDR2 YYEEEE. Between the trimmed V and J ends, which lost 3 bases and 0 bases, there was a span of 5 bases. In DNA, the CDR3 is TGTGCCAGCAGCTCTCCTAGCACAGATACGCAGTATTTT. Translation: CASSSPSTDTQYF. Supplemented by reference TRBV5-6 and TRBJ2-3, the full variable domain reads DAGVTQSPTHLIKTRGQQVTLRCSPKSGHDTVSWYQQALGQGPQFIFQYYEEEERQRGNFPDRFSGHQFPNYSSELNVNALLLGDSALYLCASSSPSTDTQYFGPGTRLTVL.

V is TRBV5-1 and J is TRBJ2-2; D not resolved. The germline CDR1 and CDR2 sequences are SGHRS and YFSETQ. The CDR3 totals 16 residues. V lost 2 bases, J lost 0 bases, and 11 bases lay in between. For the CDR3, the DNA is TGCGCCAGCAGCTTAGGTTCCGTCGCGAACACCGGGGAGCTGTTTTTT. It specifies CASSLGSVANTGELFF. Using reference TRBV5-1 and TRBJ2-2 for the parts outside the CDR3, the full variable domain is KAGVTQTPRYLIKTRGQQVTLSCSPISGHRSVSWYQQTPGQGLQFLFEYFSETQRNKGNFPGRFSGRQFSNSRSEMNVSTLELGDSALYLCASSLGSVANTGELFFGEGSRLTVL.

V and J are TRBV19 and TRBJ1-5, with TRBD1 matching 8 bases. V shed 6 bases, J shed 5 bases, and the junction held 0 bases outside the gene matches. Germline V gene lookup returns CDR1 LNHDA and CDR2 SQIVND (reference sequence). CDR3 length: 12 residues. This chain's CDR3 is CASRDRDQPQHF. CDR3 nucleotides: TGTGCCAGTAGGGACAGGGATCAGCCCCAGCATTTT.

The chain recombines TRBV6-5 with TRBJ2-1, with D unclear. The V end lost 0 bases, the J end lost 7 bases, and 10 bases lay between the germline ends. CDR1 is MNHEY, CDR2 SVGAGI, per germline. The CDR3 has 14 residues. The CDR3 loop is CASSYSSSANEQFF. In DNA, the CDR3 is TGTGCCAGCAGTTACTCTTCCAGCGCAAATGAGCAGTTCTTC.

By sample share, this clonotype is medium-sized. The V gene is TRBV19, the J gene TRBJ1-5, with 8 bases fitting TRBD1. With V trimmed by 3 bases and J by 7 bases, 5 bases remained unmatched. The germline V gene encodes CDR1 LNHDA and CDR2 SQIVND (reference sequence). The CDR3 loop spans 14 amino acids. The CDR3 loop reads CASSITGGYQPQHF. The CDR3 DNA reads as TGTGCCAGTAGTATCACAGGGGGTTACCAGCCCCAGCATTTT.

The chain links TRBV14 to TRBJ2-5; 8 positions match TRBD2. This CDR3 is 17 amino acids long. The V gene's germline CDR1 is SGHDN and CDR2 FVKESK. V lost 1 base, J lost 4 bases, and 11 bases stayed unmatched. The CDR3 nucleotides read TGTGCCAGCAGCCAAGTCCGGGAGCGGGAGATACGAGAGACCCAGTACTTC. Protein product: CASSQVREREIRETQYF.

This clonotype showed up just a few times. The V call is TRBV5-1, the J call TRBJ2-7; D ambiguous. Deletions cut 1 base from V and 6 bases from J, with 14 bases between. This CDR3 contains 14 residues. Per the germline V gene, CDR1 is SGHRS and CDR2 is YFSETQ. The CDR3 sequence: CASSLRELGFEQYF. CDR3 bases: TGCGCCAGCAGCTTGAGAGAGTTGGGGTTCGAGCAGTACTTC.

The rearrangement uses TRBV27 and TRBJ1-1; weak D call: TRBD1 (6 bases). The CDR3 is 15 residues long. Germline V gene lookup returns CDR1 MNHEY and CDR2 SMNVEV (reference sequence). Trimming cost V 4 bases and J 0 bases, with 12 bases left between them. CDR3 nucleotide sequence: TGTGCCAGCAGTTCCCAGGGACAACTGAACACTGAAGCTTTCTTT. Protein product: CASSSQGQLNTEAFF.

The chain carries TRBV7-9 and TRBJ2-7, with no clear D. From germline, CDR1 is SEHNR and CDR2 FQNEAQ (reference sequence). Trimming pared 2 bases from V and 2 bases from J, leaving 10 bases between. This CDR3 is 14 amino acids long. The CDR3 reads CASSLLATAYEQYF. The DNA of the CDR3 is TGTGCCAGCAGCTTACTTGCTACTGCCTACGAGCAGTACTTC.

This clonotype was found many times. The V and J genes are TRBV6-1 and TRBJ2-7, with 11 bases fitting TRBD2. Trimming took 6 bases from V and 0 from J; bases not matched to a gene: 1. This CDR3 has 14 residues. In germline, CDR1 is MNHNS, CDR2 SASEGT. CDR3 residues: CASRTSGISYEQYF. CDR3 bases: TGTGCCAGCAGGACTAGCGGGATCTCCTACGAGCAGTACTTC.

The chain couples TRBV11-1 to TRBJ2-7; D is possibly TRBD1 (6 bases). The germline V and J ends were trimmed by 1 base and 0 bases, with 16 bases remaining between them. The CDR3 spans 17 residues. CDR1 is SGHAT, CDR2 FQDESV, per germline (reference sequence). The CDR3 DNA follows: TGTGCCAGCAGCTTAGGGGGATCCCCGGGACACTCCTACGAGCAGTACTTC. It encodes CASSLGGSPGHSYEQYF. Filled out from reference TRBV11-1 and TRBJ2-7, the complete variable domain reads EAEVAQSPRYKITEKSQAVAFWCDPISGHATLYWYRQILGQGPELLVQFQDESVVDDSQLPKDRFSAERLKGVDSTLKIQPAELGDSAMYLCASSLGGSPGHSYEQYFGPGTRLTVT.

This clonotype qualifies as medium-sized (0.01 to 0.1%). This chain uses TRBV30 with TRBJ2-5; D gene unclear. Germline V gene lookup returns CDR1 GTSNPN and CDR2 SVGIG (reference sequence). Trimming removed 0 bases from V and 1 base from J, with 6 bases in between. This CDR3 is 13 amino acids long. Here the CDR3 reads CAWSVGAQETQYF. CDR3 coding DNA: TGTGCCTGGAGTGTTGGAGCCCAAGAGACCCAGTACTTC. Full variable domain (rest looked up from reference TRBV30 and TRBJ2-5): SQTIHQWPATLVQPVGSPLSLECTVEGTSNPNLYWYRQAAGRGLQLLFYSVGIGQISSEVPQNLSASRPQDRQFILSSKKLLLSDSGFYLCAWSVGAQETQYFGPGTRLLVL.

CDR3 sequence (DNA): TGTGCCAGCTCACCGGGACAGGGATGGACTGAAGCTTTCTTT. Translation gives CASSPGQGWTEAFF. The rearrangement joins TRBV18 to TRBJ1-1; TRBD1 agrees at 9 bases. There are 14 residues in the CDR3. Germline-derived CDR1 and CDR2 are KGHSH and LQKENI. V dropped 3 bases and J dropped 5; count of bases not matched to a gene: 4.

The CDR3 here is CASSLDGRGPYGYTF. CDR3 sequence (DNA): TGTGCCAGCAGCTTAGATGGGCGGGGGCCTTATGGCTACACCTTC. This chain joins TRBV7-9 and TRBJ1-2, with a tentative D call TRBD1 (6 bases). This CDR3 region has 15 residues. Germline loops: CDR1 SEHNR, CDR2 FQNEAQ (reference sequence). V gave up 1 base and J gave up 5 bases, with 14 bases separating them.

This clonotype was seen once. J is TRBJ2-1 and V is TRBV6-5; perhaps TRBD2 as D (6 bases). The V gene lost 6 bases and the J gene lost 4 bases, with 19 bases spanning the gap. CDR1 and CDR2 (germline): MNHEY, SVGAGI. The CDR3 runs 16 residues. CDR3 nucleotide sequence: TGTGCCAGCAGCCCCCCCGGGGGTTCCAGATACAATGAGCAGTTCTTC. It yields the protein CASSPPGGSRYNEQFF.

V gene TRBV7-9 combines with J gene TRBJ1-4; 8 nucleotides align to TRBD1. V trimming: 3 bases; J trimming: 12 bases; junction bases outside the gene matches: 12. Germline V gene data show CDR1 as SEHNR and CDR2 as FQNEAQ (reference sequence). This CDR3 has 15 amino acids. CDR3 nucleotides: TGTGCCAGCAGCTTGGGGGTGACAGGGGCCGAGGAACTGTTTTTT. It encodes CASSLGVTGAEELFF.

This clonotype is deemed medium-sized. V usage is TRBV19 and J usage is TRBJ2-2; 8 bases match TRBD2. With V trimmed by 5 bases and J by 7 bases, 15 bases remained unmatched. The CDR3 runs 17 residues. CDR1 and CDR2 from the germline V gene are LNHDA and SQIVND (reference sequence). The CDR3 loop is CASSFGGTGLEDGELFF. The CDR3 coding sequence is TGTGCCAGTAGTTTCGGGGGGACGGGACTAGAGGACGGGGAGCTGTTTTTT.

This clonotype was observed at least ten times. This rearrangement joins TRBV6-5 to TRBJ2-6; the match to TRBD2 covers 12 bases. There are 18 residues in the CDR3. The germline V gene has CDR1 MNHEY and CDR2 SVGAGI. V lost 6 bases to trimming and J lost 1 base; unmatched junction nucleotides: 7. The CDR3 nucleotides are TGTGCCAGCAGGGTAGCTAGCGGGGGGGGTTCTGGGGCCAACGTCCTGACTTTC. This codes for CASRVASGGGSGANVLTF.

The rearrangement links TRBV19 to TRBJ2-2; 10 nucleotides agree with TRBD1. This CDR3 has 16 amino acids. Germline V gene sequence: CDR1 LNHDA, CDR2 SQIVND (reference sequence). Trimming cost V 4 bases and J 3 bases; bases outside gene matches: 5. The DNA of the CDR3 is TGTGCCAGTAGTACGTGGGGGACAGGGGACACCGGGGAGCTGTTTTTT. Its protein product is CASSTWGTGDTGELFF.

The gene calls are TRBV12-3 or TRBV12-4 and TRBJ1-1; 8 nucleotides line up with TRBD1. This CDR3 spans 17 amino acids. J lost 1 base, V lost 6 bases, and 13 bases had no gene match. The DNA of the CDR3 is TGTGCCAGCAGAGCTGAGGGCAGGGGGCAGGGGAACACTGAAGCTTTCTTT. This sequence encodes CASRAEGRGQGNTEAFF.

This clonotype was seen ten or more times. This rearrangement joins TRBV27 to TRBJ2-7; D is possibly TRBD1 (5 bases). The CDR3 contains 13 residues. CDR1 and CDR2 (germline): MNHEY, SMNVEV (reference sequence). Deletions cut 3 bases from V and 3 bases from J, with 9 bases between. Written as DNA, the CDR3 is TGTGCCAGCAGTTTTGACAGTGGCTACGAGCAGTACTTC. Encoded protein: CASSFDSGYEQYF.

This clonotype was seen repeatedly, ten times or more. The CDR3 spells CASNSGENEQYF. The CDR3, as DNA: TGTGCCAGCAACTCTGGGGAAAACGAGCAGTACTTC. The chain is built from TRBV27 and TRBJ2-7; D is unclear. The CDR3 has 12 residues. Germline CDR1 is MNHEY and CDR2 is SMNVEV (reference sequence). Trimming removed 7 bases at V and 5 bases at J, with 12 bases between.

In this sample, this clonotype turned up many times. The rearrangement links TRBV27 to TRBJ1-2; the D gene is possibly TRBD1 (5 bases). Between the trimmed V and J ends, which lost 7 bases and 8 bases, there was a span of 14 bases. The CDR3 has 12 residues. Germline V gene sequence: CDR1 MNHEY, CDR2 SMNVEV (reference sequence). The CDR3 reads CASTSGGGGYTF. For the CDR3, the DNA is TGTGCCAGCACGTCGGGGGGGGGAGGCTACACCTTC.

This clonotype is categorized as medium-sized. The CDR3 coding sequence is TGTGCCAGCTCACCTGAGGGTGAGCAGTTCTTC. Protein product: CASSPEGEQFF. This chain joins TRBV18 and TRBJ2-1; tentatively, D is TRBD2 (5 bases). From germline, CDR1 is KGHSH and CDR2 LQKENI. The CDR3 totals 11 residues. V dropped 3 bases and J dropped 9 bases, with 6 bases sitting between them. The variable domain in full, completed from reference TRBV18 and TRBJ2-1, reads NAGVMQNPRHLVRRRGQEARLRCSPMKGHSHVYWYRQLPEEGLKFMVYLQKENIIDESGMPKERFSAEFPKEGPSILRIQQVVRGDSAAYFCASSPEGEQFFGPGTRLTVL.

This clonotype was seen ten or more times. The chain joins TRBV6-5 to TRBJ1-5; no reliable D call. Germline CDR1 and CDR2: MNHEY and SVGAGI. V lost 2 bases to trimming and J lost 7 bases, with 15 bases between them. This CDR3 contains 15 residues. The CDR3 region is CASSYSWSVGQPQHF. DNA of the CDR3: TGTGCCAGCAGTTACAGTTGGAGTGTTGGACAGCCCCAGCATTTT.

This clonotype was found a few times. This chain's CDR3 is CAWSVLRTSGSPSSYNEQFF. CDR3 nucleotides: TGTGCCTGGAGTGTACTGAGGACTAGCGGGAGCCCTAGCTCCTACAATGAGCAGTTCTTC. The chain has TRBV30 and TRBJ2-1; TRBD2 matches 13 bases. CDR1 is GTSNPN, CDR2 SVGIG, per germline (reference sequence). Germline trimming cut 0 bases from V and 0 bases from J; bases unmatched to any gene: 11. The CDR3 spans 20 residues.

By frequency in the sample, this clonotype is medium-sized (0.01 to 0.1%). V and J are TRBV29-1 and TRBJ2-1; a possible D gene is TRBD2 (6 bases). The CDR3 contains 14 residues. Germline-derived CDR1 and CDR2 are SQVTM and ANQGSEA. V dropped 4 bases and J dropped 5 bases, with 15 bases sitting between them. CDR3 protein: CSVARTTLNNEQFF. DNA for the CDR3: TGCAGCGTTGCGCGGACTACACTAAACAATGAGCAGTTCTTC.

This clonotype is medium-sized by share. The V and J genes are TRBV27 and TRBJ2-5; TRBD2 matches at 11 bases. The CDR3 consists of 17 residues. The germline gives CDR1 MNHEY, CDR2 SMNVEV (reference sequence). The V segment lost 5 bases and the J segment 0 bases; nucleotides outside the gene matches: 8. The CDR3 spells CASSPRTSGLYQETQYF. The CDR3 region has the DNA TGTGCCAGCAGTCCCAGGACTAGCGGGCTGTACCAAGAGACCCAGTACTTC.